Each of the 6 T cell receptor beta chains below was sequenced from the same sample in a study of shared clonotypes between healthy human individuals. Profiling relied on immunoSEQ multiplex PCR, and the TCRdb table lists in-frame clones only, not all of them. The table includes roughly 2 million clones, 95% detected once. What was sequenced was naive CD4+ T cells sorted from blood. As to subset: CD45RA+ positively selected. The source of these receptors is a young man in good health.

The chain combines TRBV6-6 with TRBJ2-5, with a weak D call TRBD1 (5 bases). Germline CDR1 reads MNHNY; CDR2 reads SVGAGI (reference sequence). The CDR3 is 16 amino acids. Trimming stripped 2 bases from V and 5 bases from J, with 18 bases between. CDR3 amino acids: CASSYPTPGMDETQYF. The CDR3 DNA sequence: TGTGCCAGCAGTTACCCTACCCCAGGGATGGATGAGACCCAGTACTTC.

This sequence joins TRBV7-3 and TRBJ2-1, with D unclear. CDR3 length: 13 residues. Germline lookup yields CDR1 SGHTA and CDR2 FQGTGA. The V gene lost 4 bases and the J gene lost 9 bases, with 13 bases spanning the gap. The CDR3 spells CASSSIFEPEQFF. The CDR3 nucleotides are TGTGCCAGCAGCTCCATTTTTGAGCCTGAGCAGTTCTTC.

This sequence joins TRBV5-4 and TRBJ2-7, with a tentative D call TRBD1 (6 bases). The CDR3 runs to 12 residues. Trimming stripped 9 bases from V and 3 bases from J, with 13 bases between. CDR1 is SGHNT and CDR2 is YYREEE in the germline V gene (reference sequence). CDR3 residues: CATRTDNYEQYF. The CDR3 DNA is TGTGCCACCAGGACAGATAACTACGAGCAGTACTTC. Based on the CDR3 plus reference TRBV5-4 and TRBJ2-7, the full variable domain is ETGVTQSPTHLIKTRGQQVTLRCSSQSGHNTVSWYQQALGQGPQFIFQYYREEENGRGNFPPRFSGLQFPNYSSELNVNALELDDSALYLCATRTDNYEQYFGPGTRLTVT.

V usage is TRBV10-2 and J usage is TRBJ1-5, with 7 nucleotides matching TRBD1. J gave up 4 bases and V 6 bases, and 6 bases lay outside the gene matches. This CDR3 contains 14 residues. The V gene's germline CDR1 is WSHSY and CDR2 SAAADI. CDR3 coding DNA: TGCGCCAGCAGGACAGGGAGCGGTAATCAGCCCCAGCATTTT. This translates into CASRTGSGNQPQHF.

The chain uses TRBV19 and TRBJ2-1, with 7 bases matching TRBD1. From germline, CDR1 is LNHDA and CDR2 SQIVND (reference sequence). J gave up 3 bases and V 7 bases, and 6 bases lay outside the gene matches. The CDR3 runs to 14 residues. CDR3 in amino acids: CASNGQAYYNEQFF. The CDR3 bases are TGTGCCAGTAATGGACAGGCCTACTACAATGAGCAGTTCTTC.

DNA for the CDR3: TGTGCCAGCAGACCAACCACAGATACGCAGTATTTT. Its protein product is CASRPTTDTQYF. V and J are TRBV6-6 and TRBJ2-3, with D uncertain. The CDR3 runs to 12 residues. Trimming removed 6 bases from V and 2 bases from J, with 6 bases in between. Per germline, CDR1 MNHNY and CDR2 SVGAGI (reference sequence).